This T cell receptor beta chain was captured in a study of OX40 agonist ivuxolimab in advanced cancers. Turning to the study itself: Mean age 60 years, range about 20 to 90; around 80% male.

Profiling relied on immunoSEQ multiplex PCR, and the TCRdb table lists in-frame clones only, not all of them. The sample includes 90,000 to 130,000 clones, approximately 89% of them seen just once. V was clipped by 6 bases and J by 0 bases, with 18 bases between them. The CDR3 extends over 16 amino acids. Germline CDR1 and CDR2: MNHEY and SMNVEV (reference sequence). The chain combines TRBV27 with TRBJ2-7; D is perhaps TRBD1 (6 bases). The receptor was isolated from an adult with an advanced solid tumor such as melanoma, head and neck, liver or kidney cancer. The sequences come from CD4+ or CD8+ T cells sorted from blood, collected in a trial of the OX40 agonist ivuxolimab. The CDR3 here is CASSAPRTTGSYEQYF. CDR3 coding DNA: TGTGCCAGCAGCGCCCCTAGGACGACAGGCTCCTACGAGCAGTACTTC.